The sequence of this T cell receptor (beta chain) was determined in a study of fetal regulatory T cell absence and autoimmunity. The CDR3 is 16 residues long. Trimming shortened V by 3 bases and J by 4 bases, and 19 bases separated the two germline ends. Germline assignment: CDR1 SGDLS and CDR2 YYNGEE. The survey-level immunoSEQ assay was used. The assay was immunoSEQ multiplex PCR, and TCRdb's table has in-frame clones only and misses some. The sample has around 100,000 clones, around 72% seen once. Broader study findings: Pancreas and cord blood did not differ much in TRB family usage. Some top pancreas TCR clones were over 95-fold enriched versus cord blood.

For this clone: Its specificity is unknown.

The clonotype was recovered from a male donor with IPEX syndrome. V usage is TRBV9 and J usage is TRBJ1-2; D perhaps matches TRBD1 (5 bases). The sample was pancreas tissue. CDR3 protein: CASSASPGAGGYGYTF. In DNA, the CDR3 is TGTGCCAGCAGCGCCTCTCCGGGAGCGGGGGGCTATGGCTACACCTTC. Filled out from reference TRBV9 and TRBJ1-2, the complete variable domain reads DSGVTQTPKHLITATGQRVTLRCSPRSGDLSVYWYQQSLDQGLQFLIQYYNGEERAKGNILERFSAQQFPDLHSELNLSSLELGDSALYFCASSASPGAGGYGYTFGSGTRLTVV.